The source of this TCR beta chain is a study of control samples from healthy donors and cancer patients. Clones were read by immunoSEQ multiplex PCR, and TCRdb kept only the in-frame ones, dropping some. The repertoire holds 130,000 or so clones, about 90% seen once, with around 7.3% in the top ten. Trimming removed 6 bases at V and 2 bases at J, with 11 bases between. The CDR3 has 14 residues. The V gene's germline CDR1 is MNHEY and CDR2 SVGAGI. The sample taken for sequencing was blood. This clonotype originated in a man between 18 and 29 years old in good health. V usage is TRBV6-5 and J usage is TRBJ1-5; D unresolved. For the CDR3, the DNA is TGTGCCAGCAGCCCCGGACGTGGCAATCAGCCCCAGCATTTT. Its translation: CASSPGRGNQPQHF.